In its sample, the clone carrying this T cell receptor (beta chain) was seen many times. The antigen is undetermined. The V end was cut by 5 bases, the J end by 8 bases, with 12 bases between. The CDR3 spans 11 residues. The germline gives CDR1 DFQATT, CDR2 SNEGSKA (reference sequence). The iRepertoire nested amplicon-rescue multiplex PCR amplified TCR alpha and beta CDR3s from RNA. For one-step reverse transcription and amplification, 100-400 ng of tissue mRNA or PBMC total RNA was used. TCRdb used MiXCR to reprocess the multiplex PCR reads, holding one entry per CDR3 protein. The repertoire has under 200,000 distinct CDR3 sequences, over 40% of them found once; the top ten carry 5.2%. The sample originates from a study of glioma-infiltrating T cells. General study findings and limits: CDR3 overlap between tissue and blood was very small. Above-expected tissue-blood divergence occurred in all gliomas, most in low-grade ones.

The sample was glioma tissue, nonneoplastic brain tissue, or PBMCs (not recorded which). The clonotype comes from a human donor with low-grade glioma or glioblastoma, undergoing nonglioma brain surgery, or in good health (not recorded which). The chain recombines TRBV20-1 with TRBJ1-2; no clear D gene. This chain's CDR3 is CSAAKLGGYTF. CDR3 sequence (DNA): TGCAGTGCTGCAAAACTTGGCGGCTACACCTTC.